This T cell receptor (beta chain) was observed in a study of cytomegalovirus exposure and HLA in healthy donors. Notes on the study in general: Several of the most significant clusters were apparently associated with common viral pathogens in a later analysis. The listing of 150 to 200 TCR beta chains classed them as cytomegalovirus-associated.

A remark on this clone: Its cognate antigen is unknown.

The CDR3 loop spans 13 amino acids. The V and J ends lost 0 bases and 6 bases, in that order; junction bases with no gene match: 1. The germline V gene encodes CDR1 SGDLS and CDR2 YYNGEE. In the PCR, 60 Vbeta and 13 Jbeta primers were used. Data came from immunoSEQ multiplex PCR; TCRdb stores just in-frame clones and leaves some out. The sample holds 100,000 to 150,000 clones, about 80% seen once. The material sequenced was PBMCs. The chain combines TRBV9 with TRBJ1-1, with TRBD1 matching 8 bases. This clonotype originated in a woman in her forties or fifties in good health and CMV-seropositive. The CDR3 nucleotides are TGTGCCAGCAGCGTAGAACAGGGGGCTGAAGCTTTCTTT. This codes for CASSVEQGAEAFF.